The subject of this entry is one T cell receptor beta chain. Its antigen remains unidentified. V was trimmed by 0 bases and J by 6 bases, leaving 21 bases between them. The V gene's germline CDR1 is GTSNPN and CDR2 SVGIG (reference sequence). The CDR3 is made up of 16 amino acids. These data belong to a study of T cell repertoires in cytomegalovirus infection. Study-wide background: Evidence of both CMV infection and a matching HLA type came from public TCR beta signatures.

Findings of the study overall: Across the ex vivo response, the dominant clonotypes were HLA-C-restricted CMV-specific TCR beta clonotypes. Identification of carriers of CMV plus the relevant HLA was performed using cumulative public TCR beta family frequency.

One entry per CDR3 protein results from TCRdb running MiXCR on the reads. Among approximately 200,000 distinct CDR3 sequences listed, under 30% were seen once. The receptor comes from a human donor in good health (CMV status not recorded). Some clones in this sample may be carry-over from other donors' samples. The chain couples TRBV30 to TRBJ2-7; D not certain. The material sequenced was PBMCs. In DNA form, the CDR3 reads TGTGCCTGGAGTGTACTGGGTAAGCTGTTGGTTTCCGAGCAGTACTTC. Translating it yields CAWSVLGKLLVSEQYF.